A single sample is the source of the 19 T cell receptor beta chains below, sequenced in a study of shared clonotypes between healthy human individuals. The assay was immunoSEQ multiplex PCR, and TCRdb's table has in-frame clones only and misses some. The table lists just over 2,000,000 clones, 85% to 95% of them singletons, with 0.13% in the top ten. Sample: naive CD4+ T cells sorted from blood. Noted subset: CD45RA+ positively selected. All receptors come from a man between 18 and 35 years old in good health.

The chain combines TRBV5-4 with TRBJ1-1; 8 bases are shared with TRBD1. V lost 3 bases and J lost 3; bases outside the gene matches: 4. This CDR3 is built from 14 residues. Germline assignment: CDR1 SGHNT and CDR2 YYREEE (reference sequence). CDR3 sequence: CASSWDRRDTEAFF. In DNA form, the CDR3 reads TGTGCCAGCAGCTGGGACAGGAGGGACACTGAAGCTTTCTTT.

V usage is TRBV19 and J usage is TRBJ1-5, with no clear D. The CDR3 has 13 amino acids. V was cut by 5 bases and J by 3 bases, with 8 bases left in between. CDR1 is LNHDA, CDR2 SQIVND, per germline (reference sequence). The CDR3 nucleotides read TGTGCCAGTAGTGTGGCACCCAATCAGCCCCAGCATTTT. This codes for CASSVAPNQPQHF.

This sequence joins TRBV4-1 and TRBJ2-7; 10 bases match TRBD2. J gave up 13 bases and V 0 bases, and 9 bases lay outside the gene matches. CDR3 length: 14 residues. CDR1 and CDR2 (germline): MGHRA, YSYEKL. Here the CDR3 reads CASSQDLRASGRYF. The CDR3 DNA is TGCGCCAGCAGCCAAGACCTCCGGGCTAGCGGGAGATACTTC.

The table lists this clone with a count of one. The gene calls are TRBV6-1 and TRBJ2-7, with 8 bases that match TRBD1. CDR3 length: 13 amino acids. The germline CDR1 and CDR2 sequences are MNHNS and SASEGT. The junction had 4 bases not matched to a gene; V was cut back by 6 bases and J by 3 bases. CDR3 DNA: TGTGCCAGCAGGCAGGGGGCTGACTACGAGCAGTACTTC. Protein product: CASRQGADYEQYF.

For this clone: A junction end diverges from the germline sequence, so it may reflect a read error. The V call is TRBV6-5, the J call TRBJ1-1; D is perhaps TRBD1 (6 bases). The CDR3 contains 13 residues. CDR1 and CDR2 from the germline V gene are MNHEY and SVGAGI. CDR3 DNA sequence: TGCGCGGCACGAGGGGGAGGCGGCACTGAAGCTTTCTTT. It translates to CAARGGGGTEAFF.

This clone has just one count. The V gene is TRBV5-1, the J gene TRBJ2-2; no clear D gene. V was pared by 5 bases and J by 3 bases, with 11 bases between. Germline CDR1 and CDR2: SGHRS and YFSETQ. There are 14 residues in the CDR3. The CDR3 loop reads CASRVPRDTGELFF. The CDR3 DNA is TGCGCCAGCAGGGTGCCCCGGGACACCGGGGAGCTGTTTTTT.

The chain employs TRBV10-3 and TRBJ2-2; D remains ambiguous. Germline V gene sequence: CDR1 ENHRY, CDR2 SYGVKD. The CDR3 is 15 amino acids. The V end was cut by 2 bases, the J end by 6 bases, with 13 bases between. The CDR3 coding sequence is TGTGCCATCAGTGAGCCTACCGAGCGCCCCGGGGAGCTGTTTTTT. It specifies CAISEPTERPGELFF.

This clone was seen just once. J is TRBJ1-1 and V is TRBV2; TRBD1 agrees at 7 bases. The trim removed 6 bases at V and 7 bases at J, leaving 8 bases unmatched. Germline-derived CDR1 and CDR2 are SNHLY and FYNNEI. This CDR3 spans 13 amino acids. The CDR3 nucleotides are TGTGCCAGCAGGGCGACAGGGCAGGGTGAAGCTTTCTTT. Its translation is CASRATGQGEAFF.

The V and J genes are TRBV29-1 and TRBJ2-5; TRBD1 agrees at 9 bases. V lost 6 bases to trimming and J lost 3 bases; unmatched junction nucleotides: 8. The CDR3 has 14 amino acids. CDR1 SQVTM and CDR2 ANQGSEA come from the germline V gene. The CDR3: CSVGGQGFKETQYF. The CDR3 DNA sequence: TGCAGCGTGGGGGGACAGGGCTTTAAAGAGACCCAGTACTTC.

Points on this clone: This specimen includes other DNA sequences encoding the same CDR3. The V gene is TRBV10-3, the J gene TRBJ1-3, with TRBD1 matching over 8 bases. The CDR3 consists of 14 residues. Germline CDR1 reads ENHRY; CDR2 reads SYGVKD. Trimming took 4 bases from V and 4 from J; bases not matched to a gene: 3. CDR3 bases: TGTGCCATCAGTGGAGGACAGGGAGGAAACACCATATATTTT. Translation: CAISGGQGGNTIYF.

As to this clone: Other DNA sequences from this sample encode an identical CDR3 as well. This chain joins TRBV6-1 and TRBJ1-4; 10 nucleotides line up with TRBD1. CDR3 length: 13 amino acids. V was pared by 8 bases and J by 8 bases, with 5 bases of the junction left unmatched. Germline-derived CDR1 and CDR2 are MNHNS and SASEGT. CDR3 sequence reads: CASSWDRGEKLFF. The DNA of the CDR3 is TGTGCCAGCTCATGGGACAGGGGAGAAAAACTGTTTTTT.

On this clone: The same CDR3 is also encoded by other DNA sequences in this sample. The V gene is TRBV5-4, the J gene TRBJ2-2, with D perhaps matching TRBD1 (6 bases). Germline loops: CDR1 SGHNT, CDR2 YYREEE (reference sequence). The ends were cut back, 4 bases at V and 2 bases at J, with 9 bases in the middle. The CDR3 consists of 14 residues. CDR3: CASSMGQNTGELFF. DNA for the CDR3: TGTGCCAGCAGCATGGGACAAAACACCGGGGAGCTGTTTTTT.

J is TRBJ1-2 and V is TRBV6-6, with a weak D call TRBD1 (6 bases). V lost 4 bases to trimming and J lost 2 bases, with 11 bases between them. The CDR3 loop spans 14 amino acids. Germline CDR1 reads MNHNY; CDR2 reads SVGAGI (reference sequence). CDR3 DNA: TGTGCCAGCAGTTCCCGGACAGCAAACTATGGCTACACCTTC. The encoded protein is CASSSRTANYGYTF.

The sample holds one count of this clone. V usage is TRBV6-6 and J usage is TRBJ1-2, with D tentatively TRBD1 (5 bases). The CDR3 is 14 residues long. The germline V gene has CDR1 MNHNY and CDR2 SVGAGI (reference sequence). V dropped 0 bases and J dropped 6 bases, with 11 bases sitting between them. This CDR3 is CASSYSREGNGYTF. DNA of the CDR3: TGTGCCAGCAGTTACTCGAGAGAGGGGAATGGCTACACCTTC.

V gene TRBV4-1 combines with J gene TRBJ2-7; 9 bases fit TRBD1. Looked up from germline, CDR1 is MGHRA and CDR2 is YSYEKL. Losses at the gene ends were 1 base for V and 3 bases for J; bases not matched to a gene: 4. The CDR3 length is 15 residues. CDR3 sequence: CASSQVGTGIYEQYF. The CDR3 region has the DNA TGCGCCAGCAGCCAAGTTGGGACAGGGATCTACGAGCAGTACTTC.

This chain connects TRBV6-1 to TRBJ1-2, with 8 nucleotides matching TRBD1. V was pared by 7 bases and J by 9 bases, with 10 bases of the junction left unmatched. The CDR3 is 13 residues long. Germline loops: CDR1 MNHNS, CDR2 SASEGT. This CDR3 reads CASTHGTGGSYTF. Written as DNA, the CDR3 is TGTGCCAGCACCCATGGGACAGGAGGGAGCTACACCTTC.

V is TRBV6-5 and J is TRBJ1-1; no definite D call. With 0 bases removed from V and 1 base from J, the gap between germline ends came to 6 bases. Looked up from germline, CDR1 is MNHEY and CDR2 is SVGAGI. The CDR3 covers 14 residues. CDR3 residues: CASSYSWENTEAFF. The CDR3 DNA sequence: TGTGCCAGCAGTTACTCTTGGGAGAACACTGAAGCTTTCTTT.

Here the CDR3 DNA reads TGTGCTAGTGGTTTAGCCCCTAAGTTTTCGGAGCAGATCAACACTGAAGCTTTCTTT. As protein: CASGLAPKFSEQINTEAFF. V usage is TRBV12-5 and J usage is TRBJ1-1, with unresolved D. CDR1 LGHNT and CDR2 FRNRAP come from the germline V gene. Trimming took 3 bases from V and 2 from J, leaving 25 bases between them. The CDR3 totals 19 residues.

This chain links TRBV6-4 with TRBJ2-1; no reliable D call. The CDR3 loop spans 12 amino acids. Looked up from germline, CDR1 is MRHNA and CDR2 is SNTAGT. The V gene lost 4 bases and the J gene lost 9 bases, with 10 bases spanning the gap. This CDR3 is CASSGDPFEQFF. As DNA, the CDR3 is TGTGCCAGCAGTGGGGATCCATTTGAGCAGTTCTTC.